One sample yielded the 24 T cell receptor beta chains listed below, sequenced in a study of blood T cell repertoires in COVID-19. Assay used: immunoSEQ multiplex PCR; TCRdb lists only in-frame clones, some missing. The sample consists of some 350,000 clones, around 87% of them appearing once. The sample taken for sequencing was peripheral blood. These receptors all come from a man between 18 and 29 years old with active or convalescent COVID-19.

The chain recombines TRBV6-2 or TRBV6-3 with TRBJ2-1, with D possibly TRBD1 on 6 matching bases. CDR1 is MNHEY and CDR2 is SVGEGT in the germline V gene. The CDR3 sequence is 11 residues long. V dropped 5 bases and J dropped 16 bases, with 15 bases sitting between them. CDR3 residues: CASSRDILIFF. The CDR3 DNA reads TGTGCCAGCAGTCGGGACATATTAATCTTCTTC.

This clone was found once. The chain employs TRBV9 and TRBJ2-1; 8 nucleotides match TRBD2. The CDR3 length is 16 residues. CDR1 is SGDLS, CDR2 YYNGEE, per germline. V lost 0 bases to trimming and J lost 2 bases; unmatched junction nucleotides: 4. The CDR3 reads CASSVVPGGPYNEQFF. CDR3 DNA sequence: TGTGCCAGCAGCGTAGTCCCGGGAGGGCCCTACAATGAGCAGTTCTTC.

The chain has TRBV27 and TRBJ1-1, with D unresolved. The V gene lost 1 base and the J gene lost 1 base, with 10 bases spanning the gap. Germline-derived CDR1 and CDR2 are MNHEY and SMNVEV (reference sequence). The CDR3 consists of 15 residues. CDR3 residues: CASSLWSGPNTEAFF. The CDR3 bases are TGTGCCAGCAGTTTATGGAGCGGACCGAACACTGAAGCTTTCTTT.

This chain links TRBV20-1 with TRBJ2-1, with 8 bases matching TRBD2. Looked up from germline, CDR1 is DFQATT and CDR2 is SNEGSKA (reference sequence). CDR3 length equals 16 residues. Unmatched junction bases numbered 14, after V lost 3 bases and J lost 7 bases. CDR3 sequence reads: CSASDHGIAGKNEQFF. CDR3 coding DNA: TGCAGTGCTAGTGACCATGGAATAGCGGGGAAAAATGAGCAGTTCTTC.

CDR3 residues: CASSSGSGWAQYF. The CDR3 DNA sequence: TGTGCCAGCAGTTCAGGGAGCGGGTGGGCCCAGTACTTC. This rearrangement joins TRBV27 to TRBJ2-5, with D perhaps matching TRBD2 (6 bases). There are 13 residues in the CDR3. Trimming took 4 bases from V and 9 from J, leaving 15 bases between them. Germline CDR1 and CDR2: MNHEY and SMNVEV (reference sequence).

This rearrangement joins TRBV7-3 to TRBJ2-2, with 8 bases fitting TRBD2. There are 16 residues in the CDR3. After removal of 2 bases from V and 1 base from J, the junction contained 3 bases not matched to a gene. Germline V gene sequence: CDR1 SGHTA, CDR2 FQGTGA. This chain's CDR3 is CASSLEAGENTGELFF. CDR3 nucleotides: TGTGCCAGCAGCTTAGAAGCGGGGGAGAACACCGGGGAGCTGTTTTTT.

The chain joins TRBV7-3 to TRBJ2-6; the D gene is possibly TRBD2 (6 bases). This CDR3 comprises 17 residues. Germline assignment: CDR1 SGHTA and CDR2 FQGTGA. The V end lost 3 bases, the J end lost 0 bases, and 12 bases lay between the germline ends. The CDR3 region has the DNA TGTGCCAGCAGCTTCCGGGGAGGAAGCTCTGGGGCCAACGTCCTGACTTTC. Encoded protein: CASSFRGGSSGANVLTF.

This CDR3 is CASSLRGIANYGYTF. CDR3 nucleotides: TGTGCCAGCAGCTTGAGAGGCATAGCTAACTATGGCTACACCTTC. The V call is TRBV5-6, the J call TRBJ1-2, with D unclear. Germline CDR1 SGHDT, CDR2 YYEEEE. V was clipped by 1 base and J by 0 bases, with 10 bases between them. This CDR3 is built from 15 residues.

V and J are TRBV6-5 and TRBJ2-1; TRBD1 aligns across 7 bases. Germline V lookup: CDR1 MNHEY, CDR2 SVGAGI. The CDR3 totals 14 residues. Trimming at V came to 5 bases and at J to 6 bases, leaving 7 bases not matched to a gene. CDR3 amino acids: CASSKTGLFNEQFF. In DNA form, the CDR3 reads TGTGCCAGCAGTAAGACAGGGCTCTTCAATGAGCAGTTCTTC.

The chain combines TRBV11-2 with TRBJ2-1; D uncertain. V lost 0 bases and J 3 bases, leaving 6 bases between the germline ends. Germline V lookup: CDR1 SGHAT, CDR2 FQNNGV. The CDR3 contains 14 residues. CDR3 sequence reads: CASSLETSYNEQFF. As DNA, the CDR3 is TGTGCCAGCAGCTTAGAAACAAGCTACAATGAGCAGTTCTTC.

The V call is TRBV4-2, the J call TRBJ2-7, with a possible D match to TRBD1 (6 bases). Trimming removed 1 base at V and 4 bases at J, with 11 bases between. This CDR3 spans 14 amino acids. Germline V gene sequence: CDR1 LGHNA, CDR2 YNFKEQ. The CDR3 DNA follows: TGTGCCAGCAGCCAAGGGGCAGGGGCTTACGAGCAGTACTTC. It yields the protein CASSQGAGAYEQYF.

The chain recombines TRBV3-1 (or the pseudogene TRBV3-2) with TRBJ1-1; TRBD1 matches 7 bases. Germline assignment: CDR1 LGHDT and CDR2 YNNKEL (reference sequence). This CDR3 comprises 15 residues. The V and J ends lost 0 bases and 1 base, in that order; junction bases with no gene match: 2. The CDR3 is CASSQEYRGNTEAFF. CDR3 bases: TGTGCCAGCAGCCAAGAGTACAGGGGGAACACTGAAGCTTTCTTT.

The chain combines TRBV10-3 with TRBJ1-2; 7 bases map to TRBD1. Trimming at V came to 7 bases and at J to 4 bases, leaving 6 bases not matched to a gene. The CDR3 loop spans 13 amino acids. Germline CDR1 ENHRY, CDR2 SYGVKD. Here the CDR3 DNA reads TGTGCCATCACGGGACAGCTCATCTATGGCTACACCTTC. Amino acid sequence: CAITGQLIYGYTF.

The gene calls are TRBV7-2 and TRBJ2-7; 12 bases align to TRBD2. The germline V gene encodes CDR1 SGHTA and CDR2 FQGNSA. The trim removed 2 bases at V and 9 bases at J, leaving 11 bases unmatched. The CDR3 is 16 residues long. CDR3 nucleotide sequence: TGTGCCAGCAGCTTACGCGGGCCAAGACTAGCGGGAGTGCAGTACTTC. It specifies CASSLRGPRLAGVQYF.

The CDR3 reads CASSVDRSTDTQYF. In DNA, the CDR3 is TGCGCCAGCAGCGTCGACAGGAGCACAGATACGCAGTATTTT. The chain joins TRBV5-1 to TRBJ2-3; D may be TRBD1 (6 bases). The CDR3 length is 14 residues. Trimming took off 4 bases at V and 0 bases at J, with 9 bases between the two ends. Germline assignment: CDR1 SGHRS and CDR2 YFSETQ.

The chain joins TRBV14 to TRBJ2-1; 10 bases line up with TRBD2. V dropped 4 bases and J dropped 6; count of bases not matched to a gene: 6. CDR3 length equals 15 residues. Germline values: CDR1 SGHDN, CDR2 FVKESK. In DNA form, the CDR3 reads TGTGCCAGCAGCCTTCTAGCGGGAGTGGGCAATGAGCAGTTCTTC. Protein product: CASSLLAGVGNEQFF.

This sequence joins TRBV9 and TRBJ2-2, with 7 positions matching TRBD2. The CDR3 spans 15 residues. The V gene end was trimmed by 0 bases and the J gene end by 5 bases; junction bases not matched to a gene: 4. From germline, CDR1 is SGDLS and CDR2 YYNGEE. This CDR3 is CASSVDSGWTGELFF. CDR3 nucleotides: TGTGCCAGCAGCGTAGATAGCGGGTGGACCGGGGAGCTGTTTTTT.

In this sample, this clone turned up once. This chain uses TRBV6-2 or TRBV6-3 with TRBJ1-5, with 8 bases matching TRBD1. The CDR3 contains 18 residues. V gave up 6 bases and J gave up 0 bases; unmatched junction bases: 13. The V gene's germline CDR1 is MNHEY and CDR2 SVGEGT. The CDR3 protein is CASSSPRTGNNSNQPQHF. DNA for the CDR3: TGTGCCAGCAGCTCCCCCCGGACAGGGAACAATAGCAATCAGCCCCAGCATTTT.

The rearrangement links TRBV11-1 to TRBJ2-7; TRBD2 aligns across 11 bases. Germline V gene data show CDR1 as SGHAT and CDR2 as FQDESV (reference sequence). Unmatched junction bases numbered 8, after V lost 7 bases and J lost 3 bases. The CDR3 spans 15 residues. CDR3 loop: CASTEPTSGDYEQYF. In DNA, the CDR3 is TGTGCCAGCACCGAGCCGACTAGCGGGGACTACGAGCAGTACTTC.

The chain couples TRBV7-2 to TRBJ2-7, with TRBD1 as a possible D gene (5 bases). The length of the CDR3 is 13 residues. The germline V gene encodes CDR1 SGHTA and CDR2 FQGNSA. The V end lost 2 bases, the J end lost 8 bases, and 13 bases lay between the germline ends. The CDR3 loop reads CASSLWAGPQQYF. The CDR3 DNA sequence: TGTGCCAGCAGCTTATGGGCAGGGCCCCAGCAGTACTTC.

This chain links TRBV28 with TRBJ1-2; 7 bases fit TRBD1. Germline CDR1 and CDR2: MDHEN and SYDVKM. J lost 4 bases, V lost 5 bases, and 7 bases had no gene match. This CDR3 region has 14 residues. DNA for the CDR3: TGTGCCAGCAGTCCCGGGACAGTCCTCTATGGCTACACCTTC. This translates into CASSPGTVLYGYTF.

V and J are TRBV28 and TRBJ2-3, with TRBD2 matching 10 bases. The germline V gene encodes CDR1 MDHEN and CDR2 SYDVKM. The CDR3 length is 18 residues. The V segment lost 4 bases and the J segment 5 bases; nucleotides outside the gene matches: 15. CDR3 bases: TGTGCCAGCAGTTACGGAAGCGGGAGGGCCCTCTTATTAGATACGCAGTATTTT. Translating it yields CASSYGSGRALLLDTQYF. Filled out from reference TRBV28 and TRBJ2-3, the complete variable domain reads DVKVTQSSRYLVKRTGEKVFLECVQDMDHENMFWYRQDPGLGLRLIYFSYDVKMKEKGDIPEGYSVSREKKERFSLILESASTNQTSMYLCASSYGSGRALLLDTQYFGPGTRLTVL.

This clone appeared once. The gene calls are TRBV24-1 and TRBJ2-3; 7 bases are shared with TRBD2. Trimming removed 11 bases from V and 2 bases from J; junction bases left unmatched: 6. CDR1 KGHDR and CDR2 SFDVKD come from the germline V gene. CDR3 size: 13 residues. The CDR3 here is CASRDYHTDTQYF. The CDR3 DNA reads TGTGCCAGCAGGGACTACCACACAGATACGCAGTATTTT.

V and J are TRBV21-1 and TRBJ2-7; the table names TRBD1, a call not compared with the DNA. TRBV21-1 is a pseudogene locus. The CDR3 contains 13 residues. CDR3 in amino acids: CASLETGGCEQYF. The DNA of the CDR3 is TGTGCCAGTCTTGAGACAGGGGGCTGCGAGCAGTACTTC.